Listed here is a single TCR beta chain. Method: immunoSEQ multiplex PCR; TCRdb's copy keeps in-frame clones and lacks some. This table has about 330,000 clones, 85% to 90% appearing once. The sample is drawn from a study of blood T cell repertoires in COVID-19. Turning to the study itself: PBMCs, B-cell-depleted T cells, or T cells were the source of the cDNA or gDNA that made up the material.

The cohort comprised adults aged 18 to 89 years residing in approximately 25 US areas. In assigning cohorts, the study relied on participant-reported clinical history. Two negative PCRs, clearance, or symptom resolution characterized the recovered Cohort 3 donors. V lost 1 base, J lost 2 bases, and 12 bases lay in between. The germline V gene encodes CDR1 LNHNV and CDR2 YYDKDF (reference sequence). The CDR3 totals 16 residues. The rearrangement uses TRBV15 and TRBJ1-3; D gene uncertain. This receptor was identified in a woman between 18 and 29 years old who had recovered from COVID-19. Sequenced material: PBMCs or T cells enriched from blood (not recorded which). The CDR3: CATSRGGGAPGNTIYF. As DNA, the CDR3 is TGTGCCACCAGCAGAGGTGGAGGTGCCCCTGGAAACACCATATATTTT. Full variable domain (missing parts from reference TRBV15 and TRBJ1-3): DAMVIQNPRYQVTQFGKPVTLSCSQTLNHNVMYWYQQKSSQAPKLLFHYYDKDFNNEADTPDNFQSRRPNTSFCFLDIRSPGLGDTAMYLCATSRGGGAPGNTIYFGEGSWLTVV.